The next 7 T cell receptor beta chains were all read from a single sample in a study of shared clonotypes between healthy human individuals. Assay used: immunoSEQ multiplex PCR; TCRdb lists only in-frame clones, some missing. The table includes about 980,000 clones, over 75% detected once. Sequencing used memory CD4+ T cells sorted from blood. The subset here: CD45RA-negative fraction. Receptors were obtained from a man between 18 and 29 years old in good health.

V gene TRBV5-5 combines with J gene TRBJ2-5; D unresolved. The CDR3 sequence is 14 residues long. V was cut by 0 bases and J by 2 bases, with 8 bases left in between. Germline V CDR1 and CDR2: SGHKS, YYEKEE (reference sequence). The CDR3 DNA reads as TGTGCCAGCAGCTTGGCCGGCAGGCAAGAGACCCAGTACTTC. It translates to CASSLAGRQETQYF.

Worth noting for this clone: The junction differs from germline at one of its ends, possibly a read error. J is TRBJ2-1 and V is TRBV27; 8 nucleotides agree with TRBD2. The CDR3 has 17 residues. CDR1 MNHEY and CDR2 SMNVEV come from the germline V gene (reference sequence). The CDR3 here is CASSLWGRGGAYNQQFF. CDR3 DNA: TGTGCCAGCAGCCTCTGGGGACGGGGGGGTGCTTACAATCAGCAGTTCTTC.

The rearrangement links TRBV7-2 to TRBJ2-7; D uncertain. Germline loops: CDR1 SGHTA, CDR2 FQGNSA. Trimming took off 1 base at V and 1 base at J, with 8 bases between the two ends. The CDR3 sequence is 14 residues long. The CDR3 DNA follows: TGTGCCAGCAGCTTAGTTGCAACTTCCTACGAGCAGTACTTC. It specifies CASSLVATSYEQYF.

The CDR3 reads CASSTQRVAPGNTIYF. CDR3 nucleotide sequence: TGTGCCAGCAGCACGCAAAGGGTGGCTCCGGGAAACACCATATATTTT. The rearrangement uses TRBV7-9 and TRBJ1-3; no clear D. The CDR3 is 16 residues long. Germline-derived CDR1 and CDR2 are SEHNR and FQNEAQ (reference sequence). V was trimmed by 5 bases and J by 4 bases, leaving 18 bases between them.

CDR3 DNA: TGTGCCAGCAGTTTGGGACTAGCGGGCAACAATGAGCAGTTCTTC. It specifies CASSLGLAGNNEQFF. The chain employs TRBV6-5 and TRBJ2-1; the match to TRBD2 covers 12 bases. Germline trimming cut 4 bases from V and 5 bases from J; bases unmatched to any gene: 3. Per germline, CDR1 MNHEY and CDR2 SVGAGI. The CDR3 has 15 residues.

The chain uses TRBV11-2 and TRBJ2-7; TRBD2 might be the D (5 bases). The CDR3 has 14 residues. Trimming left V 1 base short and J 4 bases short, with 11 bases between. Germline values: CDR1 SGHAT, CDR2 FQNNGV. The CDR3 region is CASSLAGSRYEQYF. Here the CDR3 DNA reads TGTGCCAGCAGCTTAGCGGGGAGTAGGTACGAGCAGTACTTC.

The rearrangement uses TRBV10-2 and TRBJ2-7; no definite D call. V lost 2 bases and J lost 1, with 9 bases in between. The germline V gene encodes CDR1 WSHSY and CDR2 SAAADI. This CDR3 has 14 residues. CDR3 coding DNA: TGCGCCAGCAGTGAGGTAGGGAAATCCTACGAGCAGTACTTC. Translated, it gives CASSEVGKSYEQYF.